This T cell receptor (beta chain) was observed in a study of T cells in Graves' hyperthyroidism and ophthalmopathy. In its sample, this clonotype was seen a few times. The source material, RNA transcripts, was used to amplify TCR beta CDR3 regions. The TCR CDR3 first-round RT-PCR relied on the HTBI primer set. TCRdb reprocessed the multiplex PCR reads via MiXCR and lists one record per CDR3 protein. The data show nearly 750,000 distinct CDR3 sequences, roughly a third seen once. Lactation, pregnancy, other autoimmune disease or uncontrolled infection excluded patients. The CDR3 is 14 residues long. Germline CDR1 MNHEY, CDR2 SVGAGI. The ends lost 8 bases at V and 4 bases at J; junction bases unmatched: 9.

The TCR originated in a middle-aged woman with Graves' hyperthyroidism. V is TRBV6-5 and J is TRBJ2-7, with 9 bases that match TRBD1. The source material was blood. This CDR3 reads CASQKGDRVYEQYF. In nucleotides, the CDR3 is TGTGCCAGCCAAAAGGGGGACAGGGTGTACGAGCAGTACTTC.